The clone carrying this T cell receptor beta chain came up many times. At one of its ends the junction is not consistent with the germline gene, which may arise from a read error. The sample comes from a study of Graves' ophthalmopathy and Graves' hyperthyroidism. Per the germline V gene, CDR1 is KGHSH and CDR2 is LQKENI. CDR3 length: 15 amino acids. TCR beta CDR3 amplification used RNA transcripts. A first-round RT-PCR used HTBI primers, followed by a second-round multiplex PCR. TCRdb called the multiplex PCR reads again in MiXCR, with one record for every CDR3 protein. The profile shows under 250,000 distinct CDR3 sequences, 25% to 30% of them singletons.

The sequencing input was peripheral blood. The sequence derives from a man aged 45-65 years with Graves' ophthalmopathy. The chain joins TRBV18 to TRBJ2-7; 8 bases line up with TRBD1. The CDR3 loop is CASSAPDREFYEQYF. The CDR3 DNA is TGTGCCAGCTCAGCACCGGACAGGGAGTTCTACGAGCAGTACTTC.